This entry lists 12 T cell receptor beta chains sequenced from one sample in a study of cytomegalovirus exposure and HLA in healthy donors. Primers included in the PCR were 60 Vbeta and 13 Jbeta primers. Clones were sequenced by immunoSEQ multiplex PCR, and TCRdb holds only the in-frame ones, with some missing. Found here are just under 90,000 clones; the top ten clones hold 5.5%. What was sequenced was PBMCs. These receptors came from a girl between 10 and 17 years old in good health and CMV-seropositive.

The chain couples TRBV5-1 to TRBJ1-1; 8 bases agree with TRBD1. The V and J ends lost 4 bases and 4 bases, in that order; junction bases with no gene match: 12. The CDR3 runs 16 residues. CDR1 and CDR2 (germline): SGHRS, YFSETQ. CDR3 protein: CASSKIGQGGTTEAFF. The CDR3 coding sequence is TGCGCCAGCAGCAAAATCGGACAGGGAGGCACCACTGAAGCTTTCTTT.

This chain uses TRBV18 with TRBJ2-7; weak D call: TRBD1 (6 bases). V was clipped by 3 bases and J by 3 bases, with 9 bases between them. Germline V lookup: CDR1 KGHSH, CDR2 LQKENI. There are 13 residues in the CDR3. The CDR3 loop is CASSPGQNYEQYF. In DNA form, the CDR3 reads TGTGCCAGCTCACCCGGACAGAACTACGAGCAGTACTTC.

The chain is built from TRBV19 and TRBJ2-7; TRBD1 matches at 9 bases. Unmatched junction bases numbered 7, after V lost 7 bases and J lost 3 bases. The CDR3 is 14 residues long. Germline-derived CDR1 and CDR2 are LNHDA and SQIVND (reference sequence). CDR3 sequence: CASTTGGAGYEQYF. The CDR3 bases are TGTGCCAGTACTACAGGGGGCGCCGGCTACGAGCAGTACTTC.

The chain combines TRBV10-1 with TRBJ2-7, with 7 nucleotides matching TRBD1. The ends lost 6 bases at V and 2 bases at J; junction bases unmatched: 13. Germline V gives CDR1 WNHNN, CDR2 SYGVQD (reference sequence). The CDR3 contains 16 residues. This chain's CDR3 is CASSDVLETGTYEQYF. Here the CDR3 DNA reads TGCGCCAGCAGCGACGTCCTCGAGACAGGGACCTACGAGCAGTACTTC.

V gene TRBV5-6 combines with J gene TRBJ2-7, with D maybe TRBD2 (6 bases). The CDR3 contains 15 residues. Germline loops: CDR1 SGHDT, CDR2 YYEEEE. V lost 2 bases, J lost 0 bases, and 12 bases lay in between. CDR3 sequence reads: CASSFGGDLSYEQYF. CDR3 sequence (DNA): TGTGCCAGCAGCTTCGGCGGGGACCTCTCCTACGAGCAGTACTTC.

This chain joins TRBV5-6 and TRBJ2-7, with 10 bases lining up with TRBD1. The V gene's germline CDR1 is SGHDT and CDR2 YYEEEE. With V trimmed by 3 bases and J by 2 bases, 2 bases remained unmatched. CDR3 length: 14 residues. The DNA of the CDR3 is TGTGCCAGCAGCTCCGGGACAGGGGCCTACGAGCAGTACGTC. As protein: CASSSGTGAYEQYV.

The CDR3 reads CASSLEGLGSYNEQFF. Here the CDR3 DNA reads TGTGCCAGCAGCTTGGAGGGACTAGGCTCCTACAATGAGCAGTTCTTC. The chain links TRBV5-6 to TRBJ2-1, with 8 bases aligning to TRBD2. V lost 0 bases, J lost 0 bases, and 2 bases stayed unmatched. The germline V gene has CDR1 SGHDT and CDR2 YYEEEE. CDR3 length: 16 amino acids.

CDR3 DNA sequence: TGTGCCTGGAGTCTGAGAGGTGAAGCTTTCTTT. This encodes CAWSLRGEAFF. The chain has TRBV30 and TRBJ1-1; D is ambiguous. The ends were cut back, 2 bases at V and 7 bases at J, with 8 bases in the middle. CDR1 and CDR2 (germline): GTSNPN, SVGIG (reference sequence). The CDR3 spans 11 residues.

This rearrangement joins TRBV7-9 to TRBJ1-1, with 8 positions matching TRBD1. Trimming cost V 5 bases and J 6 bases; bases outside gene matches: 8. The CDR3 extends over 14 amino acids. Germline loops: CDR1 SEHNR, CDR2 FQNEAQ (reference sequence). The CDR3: CASSVGGQGPEAFF. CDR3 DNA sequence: TGTGCCAGCAGCGTCGGAGGACAGGGCCCTGAAGCTTTCTTT.

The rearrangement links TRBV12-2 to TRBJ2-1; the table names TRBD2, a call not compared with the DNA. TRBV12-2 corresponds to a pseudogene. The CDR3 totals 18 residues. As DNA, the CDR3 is TGTGCAAGTCGCTTTAAAGGGGCCGCTAGCGGGCCCTTTGTCGAGCAGTTCTTC. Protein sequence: CASRFKGAASGPFVEQFF.

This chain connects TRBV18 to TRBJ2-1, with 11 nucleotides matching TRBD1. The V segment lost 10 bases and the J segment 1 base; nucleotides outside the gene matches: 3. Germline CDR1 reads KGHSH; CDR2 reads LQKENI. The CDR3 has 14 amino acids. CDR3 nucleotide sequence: TGTGCCACAGGGACAGGGGGGTCCTACAATGAGCAGTTCTTC. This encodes CATGTGGSYNEQFF.

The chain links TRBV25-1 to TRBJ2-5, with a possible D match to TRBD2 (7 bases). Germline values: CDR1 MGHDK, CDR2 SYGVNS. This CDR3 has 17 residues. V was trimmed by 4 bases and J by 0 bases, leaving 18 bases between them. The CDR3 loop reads CASSGTRGGLYQETQYF. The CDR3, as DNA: TGTGCCAGCAGTGGGACGAGGGGGGGCTTGTACCAAGAGACCCAGTACTTC.